This passage covers 16 T cell receptor beta chains from one sample sequenced in a study of technical replicates of blood from four donors. The protocol was immunoSEQ multiplex PCR, while the TCRdb copy is restricted to in-frame clones and leaves out a portion. The sample has about 93,000 clones, 95% seen once. The sequenced material came from T cells isolated from PBMCs. These receptor sequences come from a human donor in good health.

The chain joins TRBV7-9 to TRBJ1-3, with TRBD1 as a possible D gene (6 bases). Germline CDR1 is SEHNR and CDR2 is FQNEAQ (reference sequence). The CDR3 runs 16 residues. V gave up 5 bases and J gave up 4 bases, with 18 bases separating them. The CDR3 nucleotides are TGTGCCAGCAGCCTGATTTTGGGGGCGAAAGGAAACACCATATATTTT. This encodes CASSLILGAKGNTIYF.

The chain uses TRBV20-1 and TRBJ2-1; D unresolved. Germline lookup yields CDR1 DFQATT and CDR2 SNEGSKA (reference sequence). Trimming pared 4 bases from V and 14 bases from J, leaving 15 bases between. This CDR3 region has 11 residues. The CDR3 DNA reads TGCAGTGCTAAGTCTGGCCACGCAAAGTTCTTC. This encodes CSAKSGHAKFF.

The V gene is TRBV6-5, the J gene TRBJ2-1; 7 bases are shared with TRBD1. CDR3 length: 15 amino acids. Germline trimming cut 2 bases from V and 4 bases from J; bases unmatched to any gene: 5. Germline lookup yields CDR1 MNHEY and CDR2 SVGAGI. The CDR3 here is CASSYRDSYYNEQFF. CDR3 sequence (DNA): TGTGCCAGCAGTTACCGGGACAGTTATTACAATGAGCAGTTCTTC.

The rearrangement links TRBV13 to TRBJ1-2; D uncertain. Germline V gene data show CDR1 as PRHDT and CDR2 as FYEKMQ (reference sequence). This CDR3 has 15 residues. Deletions cut 0 bases from V and 0 bases from J, with 8 bases between. CDR3 DNA sequence: TGTGCCAGCAGCTTAGGGGGCAGTTCTAACTATGGCTACACCTTC. Translated, it gives CASSLGGSSNYGYTF.

The chain uses TRBV30 and TRBJ1-5; no definite D call. CDR3 length equals 16 residues. V dropped 3 bases and J dropped 6 bases, with 21 bases sitting between them. Germline CDR1 and CDR2: GTSNPN and SVGIG (reference sequence). As DNA, the CDR3 is TGTGCCTGGAGCCTACATCTGTCGGGTCCCATTCAGCCCCAGCATTTT. Its translation is CAWSLHLSGPIQPQHF.

The chain carries TRBV27 and TRBJ2-3; TRBD2 agrees at 7 bases. This CDR3 contains 15 residues. Trimming cost V 9 bases and J 0 bases; bases outside gene matches: 9. Germline CDR1 MNHEY, CDR2 SMNVEV (reference sequence). The CDR3, as DNA: TGTGCCAGTCAAGCGGGGTTTACTAGCACAGATACGCAGTATTTT. Translating it yields CASQAGFTSTDTQYF.

J is TRBJ2-1 and V is TRBV4-2; 9 nucleotides match TRBD1. The V gene end was trimmed by 0 bases and the J gene end by 5 bases; junction bases not matched to a gene: 5. Germline assignment: CDR1 LGHNA and CDR2 YNFKEQ. The CDR3 length is 16 residues. CDR3 residues: CASSQDVRDRDNEQFF. The CDR3 DNA reads TGTGCCAGCAGCCAAGATGTAAGGGACAGGGACAATGAGCAGTTCTTC.

The chain couples TRBV9 to TRBJ1-1, with 7 bases aligning to TRBD1. This CDR3 is 13 amino acids long. The germline gives CDR1 SGDLS, CDR2 YYNGEE. V trimming: 4 bases; J trimming: 10 bases; junction bases outside the gene matches: 10. The CDR3 loop is CASSPRGQVRAFF. The CDR3 DNA reads TGTGCCAGCAGCCCCAGAGGACAGGTACGAGCTTTCTTT.

This sequence joins TRBV9 and TRBJ1-3; weak D call: TRBD1 (5 bases). The CDR3 has 15 residues. Germline CDR1 and CDR2: SGDLS and YYNGEE. With 4 bases removed from V and 5 bases from J, the gap between germline ends came to 16 bases. CDR3 sequence reads: CASSYPARDRNTIYF. The CDR3 bases are TGTGCCAGCAGCTACCCCGCCAGGGATAGAAACACCATATATTTT.

This chain connects TRBV10-2 to TRBJ1-5, with TRBD1 as a possible D gene (5 bases). The germline V gene has CDR1 WSHSY and CDR2 SAAADI. The CDR3 contains 15 residues. The ends were cut back, 5 bases at V and 3 bases at J, with 14 bases in the middle. The CDR3, as DNA: TGCGCCAGCAGTTCGAGTAAGGGGCACAATCAGCCCCAGCATTTT. Its protein product is CASSSSKGHNQPQHF.

CDR3 bases: TGTGCCAGCAGTTACGGGAGGGGCCAGCCCCAGCATTTT. Protein: CASSYGRGQPQHF. The gene calls are TRBV6-5 and TRBJ1-5; perhaps TRBD1 as D (5 bases). The CDR3 has 13 amino acids. V gave up 2 bases and J gave up 7 bases, with 9 bases separating them. Germline loops: CDR1 MNHEY, CDR2 SVGAGI.

V is TRBV25-1 and J is TRBJ2-1; D is ambiguous. The V gene lost 4 bases and the J gene lost 8 bases, with 9 bases spanning the gap. CDR1 and CDR2 (germline): MGHDK, SYGVNS. The CDR3 loop spans 12 amino acids. CDR3 region: CASSAADYEQFF. The DNA of the CDR3 is TGTGCCAGCAGTGCGGCAGACTATGAGCAGTTCTTC.

This sequence joins TRBV6-1 and TRBJ2-1; 7 nucleotides align to TRBD1. The CDR3 has 15 amino acids. The V gene's germline CDR1 is MNHNS and CDR2 SASEGT. V lost 0 bases and J lost 4; bases outside the gene matches: 3. CDR3 in DNA: TGTGCCAGCAGTGAAGCGGGACAGTTGTACAATGAGCAGTTCTTC. As protein: CASSEAGQLYNEQFF.

The rearrangement links TRBV27 to TRBJ1-2; weak D call: TRBD1 (6 bases). Germline V gene lookup returns CDR1 MNHEY and CDR2 SMNVEV (reference sequence). The CDR3 loop spans 13 amino acids. Trimming stripped 6 bases from V and 4 bases from J, with 12 bases between. The CDR3 DNA follows: TGTGCCAGCAGACTTACAGGGTCCTATGGCTACACCTTC. Translation gives CASRLTGSYGYTF.

CDR3: CASRDRENTEAFF. The CDR3 DNA reads as TGTGCCAGCAGGGACAGGGAGAACACTGAAGCTTTCTTT. V gene TRBV6-6 combines with J gene TRBJ1-1; TRBD1 matches at 8 bases. Germline CDR1 MNHNY, CDR2 SVGAGI (reference sequence). The CDR3 is 13 amino acids. V lost 6 bases and J lost 1; bases outside the gene matches: 1.

This chain connects TRBV7-6 to TRBJ2-7; 7 bases agree with TRBD1. The junction had 4 bases not matched to a gene; V was cut back by 3 bases and J by 5 bases. Germline V CDR1 and CDR2: SGHVS, FNYEAQ. The CDR3 is 13 residues long. CDR3 DNA sequence: TGTGCCAGCAGCTTGACAGGGTCACACGAGCAGTACTTC. This codes for CASSLTGSHEQYF.